This T cell receptor (beta chain) was found in a study of identical twins. Notes on the study in general: Among monozygotic twins, out-of-frame TCR alpha sharing exceeded what models predicted. Cross-sectional statistical analysis, not tracking of the same donors, underpinned the conclusions.

All donors were healthy, and all were Caucasian. It was template switching that added a universal primer site, and there were unique molecular identifiers on the cDNA. TCRdb fed the 5' RACE reads into MiXCR, producing one record per CDR3 protein. There are 130,000 to 150,000 distinct CDR3 sequences in the sample; around 3.4% occur only once, and 8.1% lies in the top ten. The sample holds many counts of this clonotype. Antigen: not known. The sequencing input was memory T cells sorted from blood. This TCR derives from a young man in good health.

CDR3 DNA: TGCGCCAGCAGCTTGGGTGCGATCCCCTCCTACAATGAGCAGTTCTTC. Translation gives CASSLGAIPSYNEQFF. The V call is TRBV5-1, the J call TRBJ2-1; D is ambiguous. V was pared by 0 bases and J by 0 bases, with 10 bases between. Germline loops: CDR1 SGHRS, CDR2 YFSETQ. The CDR3 runs 16 residues.